This T cell receptor beta chain was recovered during a study of blood T cell repertoires in COVID-19. Whole-study context: Spain, Italy and the United States supplied samples that represented acute and convalescent COVID-19. Sources were T cells, B-cell-depleted T cells, or PBMCs; the material itself was cDNA or gDNA.

The V end lost 2 bases, the J end lost 10 bases, and 9 bases lay between the germline ends. The germline V gene has CDR1 SGHDN and CDR2 FVKESK. This CDR3 has 13 amino acids. This clone was counted a few times. Per the original methods: Reference gene primer amplification in the assay estimated nucleated cell counts. Clones were read by immunoSEQ multiplex PCR, and TCRdb kept only the in-frame ones, dropping some. Clone size and V and J calls were adopted from that table, with D and trimming inferred from the DNA. The table includes roughly 230,000 clones, 85% detected once. The clonotype originates from a man aged 40-49 years with acute or convalescent COVID-19. The chain is built from TRBV14 and TRBJ1-6; D is possibly TRBD1 (5 bases). The sequenced material came from peripheral blood. The CDR3 nucleotides are TGTGCCAGCAGCCAAACAGGAGAATCACCCCTCCACTTT. Amino acids: CASSQTGESPLHF.